Presented here are 6 T cell receptor beta chains from one specimen sequenced in a study of metastatic and nonmetastatic thyroid tumors. No treatment had been given to any patient before thyroid surgery. TCRdb re-called clones from the PCR reads using MiXCR. There are 30,000 to 40,000 clones in the sample; roughly 33% occur only once, and about 16% lies in the top ten. The source material was tumor tissue. All receptors come from a female donor with papillary thyroid cancer or a benign thyroid nodule (not recorded which). Some clones in this sample may be carry-over from other donors' samples.

This chain connects TRBV14 to TRBJ2-3; D is ambiguous. CDR1 is SGHDN, CDR2 FVKESK, per germline. V lost 1 base, J lost 0 bases, and 8 bases lay in between. This CDR3 has 15 residues. CDR3 loop: CASSQGWASTDTQYF. CDR3 coding DNA: TGTGCCAGCAGCCAAGGGTGGGCTAGCACAGATACGCAGTATTTT.

The chain joins TRBV25-1 to TRBJ2-5; D is unclear. The CDR3 is 15 amino acids. Looked up from germline, CDR1 is MGHDK and CDR2 is SYGVNS. V lost 4 bases, J lost 1 base, and 13 bases lay in between. The CDR3 here is CASSATSFGQETQYF. In nucleotides, the CDR3 is TGTGCCAGCAGTGCAACCTCTTTCGGCCAAGAGACCCAGTACTTC.

The V gene is TRBV20-1, the J gene TRBJ2-7; the D gene could be TRBD1 or TRBD2 (5 bases each). This CDR3 has 18 residues. The ends were cut back, 1 base at V and 3 bases at J, with 25 bases in the middle. The V gene's germline CDR1 is DFQATT and CDR2 SNEGSKA (reference sequence). CDR3: CSARGEARRDLQSYEQYF. The CDR3 coding sequence is TGCAGTGCTAGAGGAGAGGCCCGCCGGGACCTCCAAAGCTACGAGCAGTACTTC.

The chain links TRBV19 to TRBJ1-2; 11 bases are a match to TRBD1. The CDR3 consists of 15 residues. The trim removed 4 bases at V and 7 bases at J, leaving 8 bases unmatched. Germline loops: CDR1 LNHDA, CDR2 SQIVND (reference sequence). The CDR3 here is CASSSPDGQGAGYTF. The CDR3 DNA is TGTGCCAGTAGTAGCCCCGACGGACAGGGGGCTGGCTACACCTTC.

This clone turned up a few times. CDR3 amino acids: CASSRSQGKGSPLHF. Written as DNA, the CDR3 is TGTGCCAGCAGCCGCTCACAGGGGAAGGGTTCACCCCTCCACTTT. The chain employs TRBV27 and TRBJ1-6, with 7 bases fitting TRBD1. This CDR3 comprises 15 residues. Trimming took 6 bases from V and 9 from J; bases not matched to a gene: 11. Germline CDR1 MNHEY, CDR2 SMNVEV (reference sequence).

This clone was counted a single time. This chain joins TRBV3-1 and TRBJ2-7, with D unresolved. Germline V gene data show CDR1 as LGHDT and CDR2 as YNNKEL (reference sequence). The length of the CDR3 is 11 residues. Trimming stripped 1 base from V and 2 bases from J, with 0 bases between. CDR3 residues: CASSQAYEQYF. The CDR3 DNA reads as TGTGCCAGCAGCCAAGCCTACGAGCAGTACTTC.